These 17 T cell receptor beta chains were sequenced from one sample in a study of blood T cell repertoires in COVID-19. Only in-frame clones appear in the TCRdb table, and some are missing; sequencing was by immunoSEQ multiplex PCR. The data contain 130,000 to 150,000 clones, about 83% of them singletons. The sample comprised peripheral blood. The receptors shown here come from a woman between 50 and 59 years old with active or convalescent COVID-19.

V is TRBV2 and J is TRBJ1-3, with 8 bases matching TRBD1. Germline CDR1 is SNHLY and CDR2 is FYNNEI. The V segment lost 4 bases and the J segment 0 bases; nucleotides outside the gene matches: 5. This CDR3 comprises 16 residues. The CDR3 loop is CASSGTGTISGNTIYF. The CDR3 DNA reads as TGTGCCAGCAGTGGGACAGGGACGATCTCTGGAAACACCATATATTTT.

The chain has TRBV9 and TRBJ2-7; the D gene is possibly TRBD1 (5 bases). This CDR3 comprises 14 residues. Germline V gene data show CDR1 as SGDLS and CDR2 as YYNGEE. Deletions cut 0 bases from V and 2 bases from J, with 9 bases between. The CDR3 sequence is CASSVVKGTYEQYF. The DNA of the CDR3 is TGTGCCAGCAGCGTAGTGAAGGGGACCTACGAGCAGTACTTC.

This clone was counted a single time. The chain joins TRBV15 to TRBJ2-3; a possible D gene is TRBD2 (5 bases). V lost 1 base and J 0 bases, leaving 8 bases between the germline ends. CDR3 length: 15 residues. CDR1 is LNHNV, CDR2 YYDKDF, per germline (reference sequence). In nucleotides, the CDR3 is TGTGCCACCAGCAGAGCTGCGGGTAGCACAGATACGCAGTATTTT. Protein sequence: CATSRAAGSTDTQYF.

V and J are TRBV27 and TRBJ1-2, with TRBD1 matching over 7 bases. CDR3 size: 15 residues. Germline trimming cut 0 bases from V and 1 base from J; bases unmatched to any gene: 2. CDR1 and CDR2 from the germline V gene are MNHEY and SMNVEV (reference sequence). The CDR3 bases are TGTGCCAGCAGTTTATCAGGGGGCCTTAACTATGGCTACACCTTC. Its translation is CASSLSGGLNYGYTF.

V gene TRBV2 combines with J gene TRBJ1-6, with D tentatively TRBD1 (6 bases). Germline values: CDR1 SNHLY, CDR2 FYNNEI. The V and J ends lost 6 bases and 8 bases respectively, with 14 bases between them. This CDR3 comprises 14 residues. The CDR3 sequence: CASRRDRTDSPLHF. The CDR3 DNA is TGTGCCAGCAGGCGAGACAGGACCGATTCACCCCTCCACTTT.

The V call is TRBV5-4, the J call TRBJ1-6, with D uncertain. V gave up 2 bases and J gave up 7 bases, with 13 bases separating them. The germline V gene encodes CDR1 SGHNT and CDR2 YYREEE (reference sequence). The CDR3 length is 15 residues. CDR3 DNA sequence: TGTGCCAGCAGCTTTGCGGGAACGCGGAATTCACCCCTCCACTTT. It is translated as CASSFAGTRNSPLHF.

This clone was observed a few times. This rearrangement joins TRBV16 to TRBJ2-7; 9 positions match TRBD1. From germline, CDR1 is KGHSY and CDR2 FQNENV. Germline trimming cut 5 bases from V and 3 bases from J; bases unmatched to any gene: 5. The CDR3 has 14 residues. CDR3 in amino acids: CASSYGQGRYEQYF. The CDR3 DNA sequence: TGTGCCAGCAGCTACGGACAGGGGCGCTACGAGCAGTACTTC.

V gene TRBV4-3 combines with J gene TRBJ1-6; a possible D gene is TRBD1 (5 bases). With 0 bases removed from V and 9 bases from J, the gap between germline ends came to 12 bases. The CDR3 totals 15 residues. The germline V gene encodes CDR1 LGHNA and CDR2 YSLEER. CDR3 bases: TGCGCCAGCAGCCAAGAGACAGTTATCGCTTCACCCCTCCACTTT. Encoded protein: CASSQETVIASPLHF.

V gene TRBV5-1 combines with J gene TRBJ1-1; D is unresolved. Germline assignment: CDR1 SGHRS and CDR2 YFSETQ. V lost 4 bases and J 2 bases, leaving 18 bases between the germline ends. There are 16 residues in the CDR3. CDR3 nucleotides: TGCGCCAGCAGCCGTTCCTCAACAGCCATAAACACTGAAGCTTTCTTT. This encodes CASSRSSTAINTEAFF. Variable domain in full (rest from reference TRBV5-1 and TRBJ1-1): KAGVTQTPRYLIKTRGQQVTLSCSPISGHRSVSWYQQTPGQGLQFLFEYFSETQRNKGNFPGRFSGRQFSNSRSEMNVSTLELGDSALYLCASSRSSTAINTEAFFGQGTRLTVV.

The chain recombines TRBV7-2 with TRBJ2-3; 8 nucleotides match TRBD2. This CDR3 is built from 16 residues. Trimming removed 5 bases from V and 1 base from J; junction bases left unmatched: 8. The V gene's germline CDR1 is SGHTA and CDR2 FQGNSA. The CDR3 spells CASSPRTSRGTDTQYF. The CDR3 DNA is TGTGCCAGCAGCCCCCGGACTAGCAGAGGCACAGATACGCAGTATTTT. The variable domain in full, completed from reference TRBV7-2 and TRBJ2-3, reads GAGVSQSPSNKVTEKGKDVELRCDPISGHTALYWYRQSLGQGLEFLIYFQGNSAPDKSGLPSDRFSAERTGGSVSTLTIQRTQQEDSAVYLCASSPRTSRGTDTQYFGPGTRLTVL.

V usage is TRBV10-1 and J usage is TRBJ2-5, with TRBD2 identical over 8 bases. This CDR3 is 16 amino acids long. CDR1 is WNHNN, CDR2 SYGVQD, per germline (reference sequence). With 4 bases clipped from V and 5 bases from J, the junction kept 12 bases outside the gene matches. CDR3 residues: CASSGTGLATGETQYF. CDR3 coding DNA: TGCGCCAGCAGTGGTACCGGACTAGCCACCGGGGAGACCCAGTACTTC.

This chain connects TRBV7-2 to TRBJ1-1, with D possibly TRBD1 on 6 matching bases. CDR1 is SGHTA and CDR2 is FQGNSA in the germline V gene. The CDR3 contains 16 residues. Trimming shortened V by 5 bases and J by 4 bases, and 20 bases separated the two germline ends. CDR3 DNA: TGTGCCAGCAGCCCAGGGCCCGGACAGCCCCTCACTGAAGCTTTCTTT. As protein: CASSPGPGQPLTEAFF.

V and J are TRBV5-4 and TRBJ2-7; D might be TRBD2 (5 bases). Trimming cost V 5 bases and J 7 bases, with 16 bases left between them. The CDR3 length is 13 residues. Germline CDR1 is SGHNT and CDR2 is YYREEE (reference sequence). In nucleotides, the CDR3 is TGTGCCAGCAGTTGGACCGGGGAAGGGGAGCAGTACTTC. Protein: CASSWTGEGEQYF.

V gene TRBV18 combines with J gene TRBJ1-2; D not resolved. V lost 3 bases and J lost 1, with 12 bases in between. The CDR3 loop spans 15 amino acids. Per the germline V gene, CDR1 is KGHSH and CDR2 is LQKENI. The CDR3 is CASSPSGGNNYGYTF. The CDR3 nucleotides are TGTGCCAGCTCACCTTCCGGAGGGAATAACTATGGCTACACCTTC.

In this sample, this clone turned up many times. The gene calls are TRBV5-1 and TRBJ2-7; tentatively, D is TRBD1 (6 bases). Trimming pared 2 bases from V and 0 bases from J, leaving 9 bases between. The CDR3 has 14 residues. Germline lookup yields CDR1 SGHRS and CDR2 YFSETQ. The CDR3 coding sequence is TGCGCCAGCAGCTTTACAGGGAGCTCCTACGAGCAGTACTTC. Its translation: CASSFTGSSYEQYF.

The V and J genes are TRBV6-4 and TRBJ1-6, with 10 bases fitting TRBD1. Germline V gene lookup returns CDR1 MRHNA and CDR2 SNTAGT. CDR3 length: 15 residues. Losses at the gene ends were 6 bases for V and 9 bases for J; bases not matched to a gene: 8. CDR3 region: CASREWDRGSSPLHF. The CDR3 DNA reads TGTGCCAGCAGAGAGTGGGACAGGGGTAGTTCACCCCTCCACTTT.

The J gene is TRBJ2-5, the V gene TRBV25-1; 8 bases match TRBD2. The CDR3 loop spans 14 amino acids. CDR1 MGHDK and CDR2 SYGVNS come from the germline V gene. Unmatched junction bases numbered 4, after V lost 5 bases and J lost 2 bases. CDR3 sequence (DNA): TGTGCCAGCAGTAGAGCGGGGGAGCAAGAGACCCAGTACTTC. Residues: CASSRAGEQETQYF.